The entry below gives a single T cell receptor (beta chain) sequence along with its context. This receptor's antigen is unknown. Base qualities are not at hand, and no much larger clone is one base apart. These data come from a study of metastatic and nonmetastatic thyroid tumors (dated by TCRdb to the early 2020s). At the level of the whole study: The researchers compared repertoires between peripheral blood samples and tumor or nodule tissue samples from patients with malignant or benign thyroid disease.

No treatment had been received by any patient before thyroid surgery. The study retrospectively analysed patient clinical samples collected from the early 2010s to the late 2010s using T-cell receptor beta sequencing. Libraries came from PCR. Sequencing was performed on an Illumina HiSeq 4000. High-throughput sequencing was used to profile the CDR3 region of the TCR beta-chain in every patient. The source study handled its data this way. Drawing on CDR3 differences between clinicopathological groups, the researchers built a classifier meant to tell apart patients with distant-metastatic papillary thyroid cancer. The Shannon index was used to assess repertoire diversity, and the Morisita-Horn index was used to assess tumor-blood repertoire similarity. TCRdb handled the public reads itself, with Q25 trimming in fastp and clone calling in MiXCR, and kept productive beta chains. The V and J calls were not made by the authors but by TCRdb's processing. In all, the sample holds tens of thousands of clones, and over 9.5% of those were seen once. The ten largest clones represent 10% to 12% of the sample.

Findings and caveats that apply to the study as a whole: TCR beta diversity was reported as significantly higher in malignant tumors than in benign nodules, in both blood and tumor samples.

The TCR sequence derives from a female donor with papillary thyroid cancer or a benign thyroid nodule (not recorded which). Some clones in this sample may be carry-over from other donors' samples. The sample consisted of blood.

At the DNA level, the sequence is TGTGCCAGCAAAGGCGGTATCACGGCCCAAGAGACCCAGTACTTC. Translated, this gives CASKGGITAQETQYF. The sequence is built from TRBV27 and TRBJ2-5; no confident D gene assignment can be made. V is pared back by 7 bases and J by 1 base, with 16 bases lying between the germline termini. CDR1 and CDR2, per the germline V gene (reference sequence), are MNHEY and SMNVEV. Taken from cysteine to phenylalanine, the CDR3 has 15 residues. Only the CDR3 DNA is retained, 45 bases long and in frame from the first base.